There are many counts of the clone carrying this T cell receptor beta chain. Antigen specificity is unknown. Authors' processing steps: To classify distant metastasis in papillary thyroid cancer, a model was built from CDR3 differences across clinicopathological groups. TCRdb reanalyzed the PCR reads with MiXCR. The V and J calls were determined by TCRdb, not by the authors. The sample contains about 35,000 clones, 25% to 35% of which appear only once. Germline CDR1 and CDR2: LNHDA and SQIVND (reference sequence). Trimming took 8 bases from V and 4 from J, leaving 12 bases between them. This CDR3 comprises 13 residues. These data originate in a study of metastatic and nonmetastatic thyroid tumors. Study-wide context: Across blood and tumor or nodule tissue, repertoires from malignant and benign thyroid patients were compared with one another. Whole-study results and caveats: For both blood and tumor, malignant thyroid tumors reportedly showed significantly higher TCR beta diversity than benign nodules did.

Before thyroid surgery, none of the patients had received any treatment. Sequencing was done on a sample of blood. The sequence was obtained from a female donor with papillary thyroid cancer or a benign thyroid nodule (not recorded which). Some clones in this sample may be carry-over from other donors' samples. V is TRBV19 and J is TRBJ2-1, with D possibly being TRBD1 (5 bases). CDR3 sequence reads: CASWKKGYNEQFF. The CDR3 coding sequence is TGTGCCAGTTGGAAGAAGGGGTACAATGAGCAGTTCTTC.